This TCR beta chain emerged from a study of T cells in Graves' hyperthyroidism and ophthalmopathy. Regarding this clonotype: Its antigen is as yet unknown.

Researchers amplified the TCR beta CDR3 regions from RNA transcripts. In the first-round RT-PCR of the TCR CDR3, the HTBI primer set was used. TCRdb analysed the multiplex PCR reads with MiXCR anew, one entry per CDR3 protein. This sample carries roughly 720,000 distinct CDR3 sequences, roughly 17% of them seen once, and the ten largest clones take around a sixth. Study-wide results and limits: Ophthalmopathy was separated from stable hyperthyroidism by a 13 V-J model. Peripheral blood also featured most of the thyroid clonotypes expanded above 0.001.

V dropped 0 bases and J dropped 1; count of bases not matched to a gene: 1. CDR3 length: 17 amino acids. Germline V gives CDR1 KGHDR, CDR2 SFDVKD. This clonotype originated in a man in his fifties or sixties with Graves' hyperthyroidism. Sequencing input: blood. This rearrangement joins TRBV24-1 to TRBJ2-1; 11 bases are a match to TRBD2. Here the CDR3 DNA reads TGTGCCACCAGTGATTTGTCTAGCGGGGGGTCCTACAATGAGCAGTTCTTC. The encoded protein is CATSDLSSGGSYNEQFF.